This TCR beta chain was obtained from a study of T cells in Graves' hyperthyroidism and ophthalmopathy. Study-wide results and limits: Appearing also in blood were most of the thyroid clonotypes expanded above 0.001. Ophthalmopathy prediction by the model preceded onset by a median approximately 6.9 months.

It was considered stable Graves' hyperthyroidism when ophthalmopathy did not progress within 18 months. Diagnoses were made from clinical symptoms, serum measures (thyroxine and TRAb), thyroid ultrasound and orbital computed tomography. Researchers took RNA transcripts and amplified the TCR beta CDR3 regions from them. The HTBI primer set served for first-round RT-PCR of the TCR CDR3. TCRdb itself ran the multiplex PCR reads through MiXCR, one entry per CDR3 protein. The sample includes over 300,000 distinct CDR3 sequences, around 13% seen only once; the top ten take 11%. This clonotype was detected many times. Its specificity is not known. The sequenced sample was blood. This clonotype was obtained from a woman aged 55-69 years with Graves' hyperthyroidism.

The CDR3 sequence is CATSDLKYNEQFF. CDR3 in DNA: TGTGCCACCAGTGATTTAAAGTACAATGAGCAGTTCTTC. The chain uses TRBV24-1 and TRBJ2-1; unclear D gene. The V and J ends lost 1 base and 4 bases respectively, with 4 bases between them. This CDR3 contains 13 residues. Looked up from germline, CDR1 is KGHDR and CDR2 is SFDVKD.